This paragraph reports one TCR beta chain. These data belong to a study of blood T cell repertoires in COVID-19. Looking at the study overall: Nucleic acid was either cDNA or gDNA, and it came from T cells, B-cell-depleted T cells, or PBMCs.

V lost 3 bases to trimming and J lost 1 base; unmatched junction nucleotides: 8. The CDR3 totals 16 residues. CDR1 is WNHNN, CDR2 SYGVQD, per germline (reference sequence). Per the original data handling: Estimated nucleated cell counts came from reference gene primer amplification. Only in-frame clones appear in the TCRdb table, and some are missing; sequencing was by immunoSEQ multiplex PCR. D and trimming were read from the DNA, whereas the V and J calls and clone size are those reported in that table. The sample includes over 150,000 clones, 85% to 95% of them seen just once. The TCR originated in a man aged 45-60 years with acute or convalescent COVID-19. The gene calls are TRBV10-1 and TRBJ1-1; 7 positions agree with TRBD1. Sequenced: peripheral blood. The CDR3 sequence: CASSESRTGKNTEAFF. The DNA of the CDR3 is TGCGCCAGCAGTGAATCGCGGACAGGCAAGAACACTGAAGCTTTCTTT.